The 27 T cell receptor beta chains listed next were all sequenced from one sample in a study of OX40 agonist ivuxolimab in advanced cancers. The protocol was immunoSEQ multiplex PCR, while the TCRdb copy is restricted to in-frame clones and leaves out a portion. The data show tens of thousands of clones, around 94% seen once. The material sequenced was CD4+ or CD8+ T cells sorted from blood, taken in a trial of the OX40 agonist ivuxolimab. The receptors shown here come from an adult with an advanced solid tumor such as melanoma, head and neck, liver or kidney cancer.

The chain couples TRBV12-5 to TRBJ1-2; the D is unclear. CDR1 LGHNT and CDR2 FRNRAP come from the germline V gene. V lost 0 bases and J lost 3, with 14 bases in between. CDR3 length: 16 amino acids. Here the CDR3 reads CASGLVRTALDYGYTF. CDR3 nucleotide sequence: TGTGCTAGTGGTTTGGTTCGGACCGCCTTGGACTATGGCTACACCTTC.

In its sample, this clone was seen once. CDR3: CASSQDPGGQETQYF. The CDR3 region has the DNA TGCGCCAGCAGCCAAGATCCGGGGGGGCAAGAGACCCAGTACTTC. The chain couples TRBV4-1 to TRBJ2-5; 8 positions match TRBD2. V lost 0 bases and J lost 2; bases outside the gene matches: 2. The germline CDR1 and CDR2 sequences are MGHRA and YSYEKL. The CDR3 sequence is 15 residues long.

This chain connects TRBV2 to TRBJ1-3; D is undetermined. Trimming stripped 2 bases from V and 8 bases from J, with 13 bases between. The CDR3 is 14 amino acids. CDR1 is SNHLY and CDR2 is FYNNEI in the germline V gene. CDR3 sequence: CASSESYTGDTIYF. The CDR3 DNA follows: TGTGCCAGCAGTGAATCGTATACCGGGGACACCATATATTTT.

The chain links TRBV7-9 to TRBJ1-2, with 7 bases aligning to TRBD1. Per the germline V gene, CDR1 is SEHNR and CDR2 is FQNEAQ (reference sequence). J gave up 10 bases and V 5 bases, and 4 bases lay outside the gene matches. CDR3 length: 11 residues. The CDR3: CASSPDRSYTF. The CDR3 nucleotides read TGTGCCAGCAGCCCGGACAGGTCCTACACCTTC.

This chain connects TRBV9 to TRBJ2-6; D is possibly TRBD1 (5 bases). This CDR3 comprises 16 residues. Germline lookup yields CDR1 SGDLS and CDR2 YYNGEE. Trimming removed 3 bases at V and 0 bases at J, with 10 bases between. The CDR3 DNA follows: TGTGCCAGCAGCGCAGGGTCGTTCTCTGGGGCCAACGTCCTGACTTTC. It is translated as CASSAGSFSGANVLTF.

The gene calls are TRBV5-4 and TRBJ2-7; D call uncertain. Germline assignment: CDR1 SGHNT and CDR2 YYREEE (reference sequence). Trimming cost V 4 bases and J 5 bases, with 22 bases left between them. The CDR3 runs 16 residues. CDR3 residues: CASSQLAGELLDEQYF. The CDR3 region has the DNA TGTGCCAGCAGCCAATTAGCCGGAGAGCTATTGGACGAGCAGTACTTC. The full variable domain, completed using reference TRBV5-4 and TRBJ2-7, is ETGVTQSPTHLIKTRGQQVTLRCSSQSGHNTVSWYQQALGQGPQFIFQYYREEENGRGNFPPRFSGLQFPNYSSELNVNALELDDSALYLCASSQLAGELLDEQYFGPGTRLTVT.

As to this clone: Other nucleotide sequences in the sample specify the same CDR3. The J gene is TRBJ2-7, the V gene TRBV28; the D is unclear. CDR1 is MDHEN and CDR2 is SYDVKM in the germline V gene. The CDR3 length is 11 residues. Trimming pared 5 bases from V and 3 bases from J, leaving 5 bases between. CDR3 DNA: TGTGCCAGCAGTCCGGACTACGAGCAGTACTTC. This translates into CASSPDYEQYF.

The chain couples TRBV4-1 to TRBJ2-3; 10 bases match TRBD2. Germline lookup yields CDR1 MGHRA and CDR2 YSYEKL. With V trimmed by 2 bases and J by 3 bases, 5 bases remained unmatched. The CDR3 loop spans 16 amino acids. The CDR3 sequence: CASSQPTSGATDTQYF. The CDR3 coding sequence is TGCGCCAGCAGCCAACCTACTAGCGGGGCGACAGATACGCAGTATTTT.

CDR3 protein: CASSPRGTLNTEAFF. The CDR3, as DNA: TGCGCCAGCAGCCCCCGGGGCACATTGAACACTGAAGCTTTCTTT. The J gene is TRBJ1-1, the V gene TRBV10-2; a weak D match, TRBD1 (5 bases). Germline V gives CDR1 WSHSY, CDR2 SAAADI. The CDR3 contains 15 residues. Trimming pared 6 bases from V and 0 bases from J, leaving 14 bases between.

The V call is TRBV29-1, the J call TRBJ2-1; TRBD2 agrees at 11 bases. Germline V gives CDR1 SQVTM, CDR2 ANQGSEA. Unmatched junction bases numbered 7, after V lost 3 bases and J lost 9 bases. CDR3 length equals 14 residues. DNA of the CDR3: TGCAGCGTTGACCTAGCGGGAGGACTAAGTGAGCAGTTCTTC. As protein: CSVDLAGGLSEQFF.

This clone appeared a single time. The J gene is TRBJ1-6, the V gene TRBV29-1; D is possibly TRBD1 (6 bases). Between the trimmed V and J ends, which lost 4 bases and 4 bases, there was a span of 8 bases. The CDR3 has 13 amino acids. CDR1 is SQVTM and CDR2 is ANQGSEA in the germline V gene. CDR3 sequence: CSVVQGYNSPLHF. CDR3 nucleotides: TGCAGCGTTGTTCAGGGGTATAATTCACCCCTCCACTTT.

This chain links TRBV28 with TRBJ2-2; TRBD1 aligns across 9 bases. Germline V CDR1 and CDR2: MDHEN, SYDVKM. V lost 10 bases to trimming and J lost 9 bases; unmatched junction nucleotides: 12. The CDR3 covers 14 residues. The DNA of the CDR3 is TGTGCCACGCGAGGGACAGGGCCTCACTGGGAGCTGTTTTTT. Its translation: CATRGTGPHWELFF.

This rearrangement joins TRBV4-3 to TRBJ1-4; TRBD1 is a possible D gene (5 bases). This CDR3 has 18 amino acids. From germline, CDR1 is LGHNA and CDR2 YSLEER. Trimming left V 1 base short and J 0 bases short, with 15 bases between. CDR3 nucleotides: TGCGCCAGCAGCCAAGCTACGACCTTGGGGCCAACTAATGAAAAACTGTTTTTT. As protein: CASSQATTLGPTNEKLFF.

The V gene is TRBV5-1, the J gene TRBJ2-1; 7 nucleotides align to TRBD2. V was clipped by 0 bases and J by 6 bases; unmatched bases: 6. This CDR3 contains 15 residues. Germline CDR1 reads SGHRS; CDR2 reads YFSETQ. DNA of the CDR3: TGCGCCAGCAGCTTGGAGGCGGGAGTTGGCAATGAGCAGTTCTTC. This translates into CASSLEAGVGNEQFF.

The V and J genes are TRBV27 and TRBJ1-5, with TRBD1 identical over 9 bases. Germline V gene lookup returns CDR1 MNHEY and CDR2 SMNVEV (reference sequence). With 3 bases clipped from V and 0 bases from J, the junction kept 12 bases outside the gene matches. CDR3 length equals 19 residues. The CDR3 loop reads CASSFSPGQGTYSNQPQHF. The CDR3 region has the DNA TGTGCCAGCAGTTTCTCCCCGGGACAGGGAACATATAGCAATCAGCCCCAGCATTTT.

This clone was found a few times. Written as DNA, the CDR3 is TGTGCCAGCAGCTTAGATTGGGCTAACACTGAAGCTTTCTTT. Amino acids: CASSLDWANTEAFF. This chain links TRBV7-9 with TRBJ1-1; D is uncertain. Germline V lookup: CDR1 SEHNR, CDR2 FQNEAQ (reference sequence). CDR3 length equals 14 residues. V lost 1 base to trimming and J lost 2 bases, with 8 bases between them.

CDR3 protein: CASSQDMSVTNEQFF. The CDR3 bases are TGCGCCAGCAGCCAAGATATGAGTGTCACCAATGAGCAGTTCTTC. V usage is TRBV4-1 and J usage is TRBJ2-1; D unclear. The CDR3 spans 15 residues. Germline-derived CDR1 and CDR2 are MGHRA and YSYEKL. The V end was cut by 0 bases, the J end by 6 bases, with 12 bases between.

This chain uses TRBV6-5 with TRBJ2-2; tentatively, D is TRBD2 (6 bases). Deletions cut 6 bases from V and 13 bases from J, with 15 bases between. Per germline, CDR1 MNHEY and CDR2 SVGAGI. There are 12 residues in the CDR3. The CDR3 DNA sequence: TGTGCCAGCAGCCCCGGCGGGGTCGGGCTGTTTTTT. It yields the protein CASSPGGVGLFF.

The DNA of the CDR3 is TGTGCCAGCAGTTACTCGCAGGGGAACACTGAAGCTTTCTTT. This gives the protein CASSYSQGNTEAFF. The chain has TRBV6-6 and TRBJ1-1, with D tentatively TRBD1 (5 bases). The V end lost 0 bases, the J end lost 1 base, and 6 bases lay between the germline ends. CDR3 size: 14 residues. In germline, CDR1 is MNHNY, CDR2 SVGAGI (reference sequence).

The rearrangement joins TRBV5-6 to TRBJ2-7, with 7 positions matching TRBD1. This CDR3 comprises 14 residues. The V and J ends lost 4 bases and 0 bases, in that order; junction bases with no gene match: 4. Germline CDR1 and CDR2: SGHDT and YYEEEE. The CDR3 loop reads CASSPGDSSYEQYF. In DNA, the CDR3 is TGTGCCAGCAGCCCTGGGGACAGCTCCTACGAGCAGTACTTC.

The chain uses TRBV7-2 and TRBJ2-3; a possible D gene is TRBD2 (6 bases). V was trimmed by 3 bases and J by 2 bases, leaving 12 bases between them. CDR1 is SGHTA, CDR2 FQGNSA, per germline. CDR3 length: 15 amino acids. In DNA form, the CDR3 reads TGTGCCAGCAGCTTCCTAGCGCGATCCACAGATACGCAGTATTTT. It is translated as CASSFLARSTDTQYF.

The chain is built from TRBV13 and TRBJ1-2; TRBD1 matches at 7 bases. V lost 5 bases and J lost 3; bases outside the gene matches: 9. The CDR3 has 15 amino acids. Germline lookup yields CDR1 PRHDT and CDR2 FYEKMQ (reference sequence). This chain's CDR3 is CASSGETGRHYGYTF. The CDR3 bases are TGTGCCAGCAGCGGCGAGACAGGGAGGCACTATGGCTACACCTTC. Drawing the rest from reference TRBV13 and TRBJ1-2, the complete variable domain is AAGVIQSPRHLIKEKRETATLKCYPIPRHDTVYWYQQGPGQDPQFLISFYEKMQSDKGSIPDRFSAQQFSDYHSELNMSSLELGDSALYFCASSGETGRHYGYTFGSGTRLTVV.

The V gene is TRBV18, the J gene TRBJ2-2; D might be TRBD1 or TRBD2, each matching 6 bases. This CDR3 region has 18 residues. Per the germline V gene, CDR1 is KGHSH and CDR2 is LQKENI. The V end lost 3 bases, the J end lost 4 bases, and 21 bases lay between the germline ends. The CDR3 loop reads CASSPSWGASSSTGELFF. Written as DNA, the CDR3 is TGTGCCAGCTCACCCTCTTGGGGGGCCTCCTCGAGCACCGGGGAGCTGTTTTTT.

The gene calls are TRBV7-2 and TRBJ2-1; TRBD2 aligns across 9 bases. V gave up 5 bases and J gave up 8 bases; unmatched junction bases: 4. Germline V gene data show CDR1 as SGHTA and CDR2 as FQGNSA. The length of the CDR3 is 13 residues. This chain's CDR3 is CASSAPSGDEQFF. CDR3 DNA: TGTGCCAGCAGCGCCCCTAGCGGGGATGAGCAGTTCTTC.

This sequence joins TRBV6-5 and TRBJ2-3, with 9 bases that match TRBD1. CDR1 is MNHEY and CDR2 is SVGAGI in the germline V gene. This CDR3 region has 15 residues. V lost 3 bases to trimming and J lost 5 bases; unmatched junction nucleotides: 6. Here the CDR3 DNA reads TGTGCCAGCAGTTATACAGGGGGCGAGGTAGATACGCAGTATTTT. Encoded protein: CASSYTGGEVDTQYF.

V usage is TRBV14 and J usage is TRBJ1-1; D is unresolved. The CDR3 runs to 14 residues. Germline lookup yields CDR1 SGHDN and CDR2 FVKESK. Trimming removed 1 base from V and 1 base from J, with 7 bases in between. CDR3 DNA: TGTGCCAGCAGCCAAGCCGGCTGGAACACTGAAGCTTTCTTT. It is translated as CASSQAGWNTEAFF. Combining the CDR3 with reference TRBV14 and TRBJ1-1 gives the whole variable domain EAGVTQFPSHSVIEKGQTVTLRCDPISGHDNLYWYRRVMGKEIKFLLHFVKESKQDESGMPNNRFLAERTGGTYSTLKVQPAELEDSGVYFCASSQAGWNTEAFFGQGTRLTVV.

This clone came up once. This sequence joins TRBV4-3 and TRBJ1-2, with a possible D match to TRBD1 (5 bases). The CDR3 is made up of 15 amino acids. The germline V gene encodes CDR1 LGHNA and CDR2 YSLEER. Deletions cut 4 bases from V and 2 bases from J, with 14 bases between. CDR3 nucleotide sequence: TGCGCCAGCAGCCCCACAGGACTTCCCAACTATGGCTACACCTTC. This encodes CASSPTGLPNYGYTF.